The following is a TCR beta chain sequence with its context. This sample stems from a study of blood T cell repertoires in COVID-19. This table comes from immunoSEQ multiplex PCR, and its TCRdb copy is limited to in-frame clones, with some not included. The sample shows about 260,000 clones, approximately 90% of them seen only once. The CDR3 runs 14 residues. The germline gives CDR1 LNHDA, CDR2 SQIVND (reference sequence). Trimming pared 4 bases from V and 5 bases from J, leaving 14 bases between. This TCR came from a woman between 35 and 50 years old with acute or convalescent COVID-19. The gene calls are TRBV19 and TRBJ1-1, with D possibly matching TRBD1 (5 bases). What was sequenced was peripheral blood. For the CDR3, the DNA is TGTGCCAGTAGTACTCAGGGTAGAAGAACTGAAGCTTTCTTT. This codes for CASSTQGRRTEAFF.